Listed below are T cell receptor beta chains from one sample, sequenced in a study of T cells in tuberculosis. The table came from immunoSEQ multiplex PCR; TCRdb's copy has only in-frame clones and leaves some out. The repertoire includes tens of thousands of clones, about 85% of them detected once, and approximately 15% sits in the top ten. The sample in question was PBMCs, obtained at tuberculosis diagnosis. These receptors were collected from an adult with tuberculosis. The CDR3 runs from the conserved cysteine through the conserved F or W. The order of the fields is clone size, D gene, V gene, J gene, CDR3 DNA, CDR3 protein. D genes are given only for firm matches. Only some rows state a clone size, as once, few, many or a class for expanded clones.

clone size: -
D gene: TRBD1
V gene: TRBV6-1
J gene: TRBJ1-3
CDR3 DNA: TGTGCCAGCAGTGTAGGACAGGGACATGGAAACACCATATATTTT
CDR3 protein: CASSVGQGHGNTIYF

clone size: -
D gene: TRBD1
V gene: TRBV7-9
J gene: TRBJ1-2
CDR3 DNA: TGTGCCAGCAGCTCGGGACAGGGTATCGGTGGCTACACCTTC
CDR3 protein: CASSSGQGIGGYTF

clone size: -
D gene: TRBD2
V gene: TRBV10-3
J gene: TRBJ2-2
CDR3 DNA: TGTGCCACCGAGTTAGCGGGAGAAAACACCGGGGAGCTGTTTTTT
CDR3 protein: CATELAGENTGELFF

clone size: -
D gene: -
V gene: TRBV7-6
J gene: TRBJ1-2
CDR3 DNA: TGTGCCAGCAGCTTAGCCAGGGCGGGGGGCTACACCTTC
CDR3 protein: CASSLARAGGYTF

clone size: -
D gene: -
V gene: TRBV9
J gene: TRBJ2-2
CDR3 DNA: TGTGCCAGCAGCGTATTTAGCGGAGGTAACACCGGGGAGCTGTTTTTT
CDR3 protein: CASSVFSGGNTGELFF

clone size: -
D gene: -
V gene: TRBV19
J gene: TRBJ2-5
CDR3 DNA: TGTGCCAGTACCATCGGGGAGACCCAGTACTTC
CDR3 protein: CASTIGETQYF

clone size: -
D gene: -
V gene: TRBV28
J gene: TRBJ1-2
CDR3 DNA: TGTGCCAGCAGTTTCGTCGGGAATGGCTACACCTTC
CDR3 protein: CASSFVGNGYTF

clone size: -
D gene: -
V gene: TRBV18
J gene: TRBJ2-3
CDR3 DNA: TGTGCCAGCTCACCGCTTGGTGCGTCTAGCACAGATACGCAGTATTTT
CDR3 protein: CASSPLGASSTDTQYF

clone size: few
D gene: -
V gene: TRBV9
J gene: TRBJ1-4
CDR3 DNA: TGTGCCAGCAGCCCCCGGCCGGGGGTACTTAATGAAAAACTGTTTTTT
CDR3 protein: CASSPRPGVLNEKLFF

clone size: -
D gene: -
V gene: TRBV2
J gene: TRBJ1-3
CDR3 DNA: TGTGCCAGTAATCCCAAGGGGGTTTCGGGGACAGGAAACACCATATATTTT
CDR3 protein: CASNPKGVSGTGNTIYF

clone size: -
D gene: TRBD1
V gene: TRBV4-3
J gene: TRBJ1-2
CDR3 DNA: TGCGCCAGCAGCCAAACTACAACAGGGGAATTGTTCGACTATGGCTACACCTTC
CDR3 protein: CASSQTTTGELFDYGYTF

clone size: -
D gene: -
V gene: TRBV29-1
J gene: TRBJ2-7
CDR3 DNA: TGCAGCGTTGCGTCCTCAACAGAGCAGTACTTC
CDR3 protein: CSVASSTEQYF

clone size: once
D gene: -
V gene: TRBV9
J gene: TRBJ2-2
CDR3 DNA: TGTGCCAGCAGCGTTCAGGTTCTCACCGGGGAGCTGTTTTTT
CDR3 protein: CASSVQVLTGELFF

clone size: -
D gene: -
V gene: TRBV5-1
J gene: TRBJ2-1
CDR3 DNA: TGCGCCAGCAGCCCCTGGGGGGACAATGAGCAGTTCTTC
CDR3 protein: CASSPWGDNEQFF

clone size: -
D gene: TRBD2
V gene: TRBV30
J gene: TRBJ2-3
CDR3 DNA: TGTGCCTGGAGTGAGGGGACTAGCGGCCCCACAGATACGCAGTATTTT
CDR3 protein: CAWSEGTSGPTDTQYF

clone size: -
D gene: -
V gene: TRBV5-5
J gene: TRBJ2-3
CDR3 DNA: TGTGCCAGCAGCTTCCTTCGGGGGAGCGGCACAGATACGCAGTATTTT
CDR3 protein: CASSFLRGSGTDTQYF

clone size: -
D gene: -
V gene: TRBV2
J gene: TRBJ1-1
CDR3 DNA: TGTGCCAGCAGTAGTGGTCAGGGAAGTCGTGGTTTCTTT
CDR3 protein: CASSSGQGSRGFF

clone size: -
D gene: -
V gene: TRBV7-6
J gene: TRBJ2-7
CDR3 DNA: TGTGCCAGCAGCTTAGGGGGGGTGAGCTCCTACGAGCAGTACTTC
CDR3 protein: CASSLGGVSSYEQYF

clone size: medium-sized
D gene: TRBD1
V gene: TRBV7-6
J gene: TRBJ2-7
CDR3 DNA: TGTGCCAGCAGCGGAGGGACAGGGGCTGAGCAGTACTTC
CDR3 protein: CASSGGTGAEQYF

clone size: few
D gene: TRBD1
V gene: TRBV9
J gene: TRBJ2-7
CDR3 DNA: TGTGCCAGCAGCGCGGGACAGGGTTTCTACGAGCAGTACTTC
CDR3 protein: CASSAGQGFYEQYF

clone size: -
D gene: -
V gene: TRBV6-5
J gene: TRBJ1-6
CDR3 DNA: TGTGCCAGCAGTGGGCGACAGAATTCACCCCTCCACTTT
CDR3 protein: CASSGRQNSPLHF

clone size: -
D gene: -
V gene: TRBV28
J gene: TRBJ1-5
CDR3 DNA: TGTGCCAGCAGTTTAAGGTCAGGCCAGAATCAGCCCCAGCATTTT
CDR3 protein: CASSLRSGQNQPQHF

clone size: -
D gene: -
V gene: TRBV27
J gene: TRBJ1-2
CDR3 DNA: TGTGCCAGCACCGCGGGGCTAGGGGATGGCTACACCTTC
CDR3 protein: CASTAGLGDGYTF

clone size: -
D gene: -
V gene: TRBV29-1
J gene: TRBJ1-2
CDR3 DNA: TGCAGCGTCACGGCCGGGGGGTATGGCTACACCTTC
CDR3 protein: CSVTAGGYGYTF

clone size: -
D gene: -
V gene: TRBV30
J gene: TRBJ2-1
CDR3 DNA: TGTGCCTGGAACGGGGGGCCGTACAATGAGCAGTTCTTC
CDR3 protein: CAWNGGPYNEQFF

clone size: -
D gene: -
V gene: TRBV6-5
J gene: TRBJ1-6
CDR3 DNA: TGTGCCAGCAGCTCGACAGGTTATAATTCACCCCTCCACTTC
CDR3 protein: CASSSTGYNSPLHF

clone size: -
D gene: -
V gene: TRBV4-3
J gene: TRBJ2-2
CDR3 DNA: TGCGCCAGCAGCCAAGTCGCGGGGTACACCGGGGAGCTGTTTTTT
CDR3 protein: CASSQVAGYTGELFF

clone size: -
D gene: -
V gene: TRBV6-6
J gene: TRBJ1-6
CDR3 DNA: TGTGCCAGCACCCCGGGAAGGGAAGGTTCACCCCTCCACTTT
CDR3 protein: CASTPGREGSPLHF

clone size: -
D gene: TRBD2
V gene: TRBV29-1
J gene: TRBJ2-3
CDR3 DNA: TGCAGCGTTGAAGGTGGGAGGGGATCAGGCACAGATACGCAGTATTTT
CDR3 protein: CSVEGGRGSGTDTQYF